This T cell receptor (beta chain) was sequenced for a study of vaccination and CD4 T cells after COVID-19. Trimming took 8 bases from V and 0 from J; bases not matched to a gene: 11. Germline V lookup: CDR1 MNHNS, CDR2 SASEGT. The CDR3 has 17 amino acids. As to treatment: approximately nine-day PBMC culture with coronavirus spike peptide pools or control peptides (ViraFEST assay). Sequence data for DNA of cultured CD4+ T cells were generated by the Oncomine TCR Beta short-read assay. TCRdb called the PCR reads again in MiXCR, with one record for every CDR3 protein. The data contain 8,500 to 14,000 distinct CDR3 sequences, less than 75% of them seen just once; the ten biggest clones take up roughly 25%. Note on this clonotype: Its antigen is still unknown.

The specimen comprised CD4+ T cells from blood, cultured in vitro, sampled before SARS-CoV-2 vaccination. This TCR was sampled from a human donor who had recovered from COVID-19. This chain uses TRBV6-1 with TRBJ2-3, with 10 bases matching TRBD2. The CDR3 reads CASDNSGRWGSTDTQYF. CDR3 DNA: TGTGCCAGCGATAATAGCGGGAGGTGGGGTAGCACAGATACGCAGTATTTT.